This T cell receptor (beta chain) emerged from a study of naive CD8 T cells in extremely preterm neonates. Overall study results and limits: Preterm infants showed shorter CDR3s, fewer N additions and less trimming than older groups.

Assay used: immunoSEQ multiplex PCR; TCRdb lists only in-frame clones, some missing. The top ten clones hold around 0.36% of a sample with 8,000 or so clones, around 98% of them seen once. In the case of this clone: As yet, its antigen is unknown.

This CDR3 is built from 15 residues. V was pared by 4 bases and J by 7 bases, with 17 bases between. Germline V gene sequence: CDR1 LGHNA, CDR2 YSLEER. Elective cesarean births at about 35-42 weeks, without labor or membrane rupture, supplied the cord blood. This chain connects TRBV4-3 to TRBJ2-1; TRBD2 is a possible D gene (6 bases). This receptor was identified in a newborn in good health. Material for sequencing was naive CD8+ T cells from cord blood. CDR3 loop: CASSPYPEGSNEQFF. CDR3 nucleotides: TGCGCCAGCAGCCCCTACCCGGAGGGTTCGAATGAGCAGTTCTTC.